What follows are 14 T cell receptor beta chains derived from one specimen sequenced in a study of cytomegalovirus exposure and HLA in healthy donors. The PCR employed 60 Vbeta primers together with 13 Jbeta primers. Libraries were prepared by immunoSEQ multiplex PCR; TCRdb keeps only in-frame clonotypes and omits some of them. The table for this sample gives more than 140,000 clones. Sequenced sample: PBMCs. The receptor set was obtained from a woman between 18 and 29 years old in good health and CMV-seronegative.

CDR3: CASSFSQLSNQPQHF. The DNA of the CDR3 is TGTGCCAGCAGCTTCTCACAGTTAAGCAATCAGCCCCAGCATTTT. The chain employs TRBV11-1 and TRBJ1-5; no clear D. Germline V CDR1 and CDR2: SGHAT, FQDESV (reference sequence). This CDR3 spans 15 amino acids. Deletions cut 3 bases from V and 1 base from J, with 10 bases between.

The chain employs TRBV11-3 and TRBJ2-5; 13 nucleotides align to TRBD2. V shed 1 base and J 7 bases; nucleotides not matched to a gene: 3. The CDR3 length is 15 residues. Germline-derived CDR1 and CDR2 are SGHNT and YENEEA. CDR3 in DNA: TGTGCCAGCAGCTTAGGGACTAGCGGGAGCGGGACCCAGTACTTC. Amino acid sequence: CASSLGTSGSGTQYF.

The V call is TRBV9, the J call TRBJ2-5; 8 bases fit TRBD2. The trim removed 3 bases at V and 1 base at J, leaving 5 bases unmatched. The length of the CDR3 is 15 residues. CDR1 SGDLS and CDR2 YYNGEE come from the germline V gene. The CDR3 region is CASSETSGFQETQYF. CDR3 DNA sequence: TGTGCCAGCAGCGAAACTAGCGGCTTCCAAGAGACCCAGTACTTC.

This chain connects TRBV13 to TRBJ2-1; perhaps TRBD2 as D (6 bases). Trimming stripped 5 bases from V and 0 bases from J, with 17 bases between. Per the germline V gene, CDR1 is PRHDT and CDR2 is FYEKMQ (reference sequence). The CDR3 runs to 17 residues. The CDR3 reads CASSTLMTRHSYNEQFF. In DNA form, the CDR3 reads TGTGCCAGCAGCACCCTCATGACTAGACACTCCTACAATGAGCAGTTCTTC.

The rearrangement uses TRBV30 and TRBJ2-7, with 8 bases fitting TRBD2. The V gene's germline CDR1 is GTSNPN and CDR2 SVGIG (reference sequence). The CDR3 covers 13 residues. The CDR3 DNA follows: TGTGCAGGGGAGAGCGGGAGCTCCTACGAGCAGTACTTC. Translating gives CAGESGSSYEQYF.

V gene TRBV6-1 combines with J gene TRBJ2-3; 10 bases agree with TRBD2. J lost 5 bases, V lost 8 bases, and 10 bases had no gene match. This CDR3 has 15 amino acids. The V gene's germline CDR1 is MNHNS and CDR2 SASEGT. The DNA for the CDR3 is TGTGCCAGCCTTCGGCTAGCGGGAGAGAAAGATACGCAGTATTTT. This codes for CASLRLAGEKDTQYF.

CDR3 DNA sequence: TGTGCCAGCAGCTTAGATTCTGGGGAGGTGCAGTACTTC. Translation gives CASSLDSGEVQYF. V and J are TRBV7-8 and TRBJ2-7; D perhaps matches TRBD2 (6 bases). Trimming cost V 1 base and J 9 bases, with 13 bases left between them. Germline-derived CDR1 and CDR2 are SGHVS and FQNEAQ. This CDR3 has 13 amino acids.

DNA of the CDR3: TGTGCCAGCAGCCAAGTAGCGAGACAGGGGTATGAAAAACTGTTTTTT. This codes for CASSQVARQGYEKLFF. The rearrangement uses TRBV14 and TRBJ1-4, with 8 bases aligning to TRBD1. This CDR3 has 16 amino acids. The junction had 7 bases not matched to a gene; V was cut back by 1 base and J by 6 bases. Looked up from germline, CDR1 is SGHDN and CDR2 is FVKESK.

This chain uses TRBV2 with TRBJ2-1; weak D call: TRBD2 (6 bases). V lost 0 bases to trimming and J lost 2 bases, with 14 bases between them. The germline V gene has CDR1 SNHLY and CDR2 FYNNEI. CDR3 length equals 17 residues. CDR3 coding DNA: TGTGCCAGCAGTGAAGCCGCCGCGCGGGACCCCTACAATGAGCAGTTCTTC. This codes for CASSEAAARDPYNEQFF.

CDR3 in amino acids: CASRLGGSSYNEQFF. The CDR3 region has the DNA TGTGCCAGCAGACTTGGCGGGAGCTCCTACAATGAGCAGTTCTTC. The chain uses TRBV27 and TRBJ2-1; 7 bases line up with TRBD2. Germline assignment: CDR1 MNHEY and CDR2 SMNVEV (reference sequence). This CDR3 is 15 amino acids long. V shed 6 bases and J 0 bases; nucleotides not matched to a gene: 5.

This chain uses TRBV29-1 with TRBJ1-4; D remains ambiguous. CDR1 is SQVTM and CDR2 is ANQGSEA in the germline V gene. V lost 5 bases, J lost 7 bases, and 14 bases lay in between. This CDR3 region has 13 residues. The CDR3 DNA reads TGCAGCGTTCGGACGGAGGAAGTTGAAAAACTGTTTTTT. Encoded protein: CSVRTEEVEKLFF.

The V call is TRBV19, the J call TRBJ2-1; TRBD2 matches 11 bases. This CDR3 comprises 14 residues. Per the germline V gene, CDR1 is LNHDA and CDR2 is SQIVND (reference sequence). With V trimmed by 7 bases and J by 9 bases, 8 bases remained unmatched. This CDR3 is CASKTSGSVIEQFF. The CDR3 DNA reads TGTGCCAGTAAAACTAGCGGGAGTGTGATTGAGCAGTTCTTC.

The chain combines TRBV30 with TRBJ1-6; 7 bases fit TRBD1. The CDR3 is 16 residues long. J lost 9 bases, V lost 3 bases, and 14 bases had no gene match. Germline lookup yields CDR1 GTSNPN and CDR2 SVGIG (reference sequence). The CDR3: CAWRSARGSNFSPLHF. For the CDR3, the DNA is TGTGCCTGGAGATCCGCCAGGGGGTCGAACTTTTCACCCCTCCACTTT.

The chain couples TRBV5-8 to TRBJ1-5, with 10 positions matching TRBD1. Germline-derived CDR1 and CDR2 are SGHTS and YDEGEE. The CDR3 has 17 residues. Trimming cost V 4 bases and J 4 bases; bases outside gene matches: 11. CDR3 in amino acids: CASSTGTGEFRNQPQHF. CDR3 DNA: TGTGCCAGCAGCACCGGGACAGGGGAGTTTAGGAATCAGCCCCAGCATTTT. The full variable domain, rest sourced from reference TRBV5-8 and TRBJ1-5, is EAGVTQSPTHLIKTRGQQATLRCSPISGHTSVYWYQQALGLGLQFLLWYDEGEERNRGNFPPRFSGRQFPNYSSELNVNALELEDSALYLCASSTGTGEFRNQPQHFGDGTRLSIL.